This record covers a single TCR beta chain. The antigen it recognizes is unknown. Qualities for individual bases were not recorded, and no much larger clone is one base off. This entry comes from a study of T cells after yellow fever vaccination (dated by TCRdb to between 2019 and 2020). Looking at the study overall: The SMART-Seq v4 Ultra Low Input RNA kit was used to prepare libraries from fractions with low cell numbers. To follow T-cell clones before and after primary and booster YFV17D yellow fever vaccination, bulk TCR alpha and beta repertoires were sequenced over time. The cohort comprised two healthy male donors, one aged 18 to 29 and one aged 30 to 40 years. Blood was collected at multiple timepoints before and after primary and secondary immunization, and bulk PBMC replicates and cell subsets were isolated. General findings and caveats noted by the study authors: Because the study included only a couple of donors, the extent to which the findings can be generalized is limited. The secondary T-cell response was found to be weaker but faster than the primary response, with a peak reached on day 5 rather than on day 15. Most clones expanded after primary vaccination (almost 97% of CD4 and about 85% of CD8) were re-detected after the booster, suggesting that broad memory maintenance occurred. A small fraction of clonotypes appeared in both the CD4 and CD8 compartments, likely as a result of convergent recombination. FACS-sorted repertoires could contain abundant contaminating clonotypes from the bulk population, so computational filtering was required.

The treatment or condition label, read with the paper, signifies: live attenuated yellow fever vaccine strain. Two biological replicates of bulk PBMCs were collected at each blood-draw timepoint. A standard Ficoll-Paque protocol was used to isolate PBMCs from peripheral blood. TriZol was used to extract RNA from bulk PBMCs, from CD4 and CD8 fractions, and from dextramer-positive and dextramer-negative fractions. CDR1 and CDR2 were assigned from the germline V gene (reference sequence) as LGHDT and YNNKEL. The CDR3 starts with the cysteine, ends with the phenylalanine, and has 13 residues. Left in the record is the CDR3 DNA by itself, 39 bases read in frame from the first base. V lost 8 bases and J lost 8 bases, and the count of bases not matched to a germline gene is 10. TCR cDNA was synthesized by 5'RACE template switching, which introduced a universal primer site and unique molecular identifiers. Priming of cDNA synthesis was performed from both the TCR alpha and TCR beta constant segments. Library amplification involved two PCR steps, and the second step added sample barcodes and sequencing adapters. Sequencing of libraries was done on Illumina HiSeq 2500 (2x100 bp) or NovaSeq (2x150 bp). Per the source publication's procedure: MIGEC was used to demultiplex reads and collapse the reads into UMI consensus sequences, and MiXCR was used for V(D)J alignment. Clonotypes responding to the vaccine were identified with edgeR on replicate PBMC samples, with the criteria of FDR below 0.01 and a log2 fold change above 5 up to day 15. Each bulk clonotype was labeled CD4 or CD8 based on which sequenced repertoire, CD4 or CD8, contained the clonotype at higher abundance. Starting from the raw public reads, TCRdb applied fastp trimming at Q25, assembled clones with MiXCR and retained in-frame beta chains. Each entry is one CDR3 protein sequence, shown with its most common DNA and genes. TCRdb's processing, not the authors' own work, is the source of the V and J calls. Counted in this sample were around 350,000 distinct CDR3 sequences; approximately 5.7% of them appeared once. Roughly 15% of the sample lies in the top ten.

This chain is built from TRBV3-1 and TRBJ2-7, and 9 bases in between align with TRBD2. This TCR was recovered from a man aged 30 to 45 who received the YFV17D yellow fever vaccine. This specimen consisted of PBMCs, obtained 5 days after the yellow fever booster vaccination. The bases are TGTGCCAGCGAGGGTAGCGGGGGCCCCAAGCAGTACTTC. Its translation reads: CASEGSGGPKQYF.